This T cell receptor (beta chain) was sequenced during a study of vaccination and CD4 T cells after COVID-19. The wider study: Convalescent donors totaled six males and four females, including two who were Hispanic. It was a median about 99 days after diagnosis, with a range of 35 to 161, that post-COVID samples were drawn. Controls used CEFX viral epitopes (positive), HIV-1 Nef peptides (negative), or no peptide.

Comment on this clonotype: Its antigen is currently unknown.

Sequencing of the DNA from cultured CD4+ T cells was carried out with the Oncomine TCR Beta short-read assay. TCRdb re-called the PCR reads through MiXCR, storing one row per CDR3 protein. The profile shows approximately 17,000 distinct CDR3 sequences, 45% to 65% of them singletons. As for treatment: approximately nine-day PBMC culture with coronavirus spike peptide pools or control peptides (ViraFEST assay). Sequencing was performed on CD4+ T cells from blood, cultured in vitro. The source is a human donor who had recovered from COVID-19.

The CDR3 sequence is CSASVGAGVRENEQFF. The CDR3 region has the DNA TGCAGTGCTAGTGTTGGAGCGGGAGTACGGGAGAATGAGCAGTTCTTC. J is TRBJ2-1 and V is TRBV20-1; TRBD2 matches at 8 bases. The trim removed 3 bases at V and 7 bases at J, leaving 14 bases unmatched. Germline-derived CDR1 and CDR2 are DFQATT and SNEGSKA (reference sequence). The CDR3 loop spans 16 amino acids.